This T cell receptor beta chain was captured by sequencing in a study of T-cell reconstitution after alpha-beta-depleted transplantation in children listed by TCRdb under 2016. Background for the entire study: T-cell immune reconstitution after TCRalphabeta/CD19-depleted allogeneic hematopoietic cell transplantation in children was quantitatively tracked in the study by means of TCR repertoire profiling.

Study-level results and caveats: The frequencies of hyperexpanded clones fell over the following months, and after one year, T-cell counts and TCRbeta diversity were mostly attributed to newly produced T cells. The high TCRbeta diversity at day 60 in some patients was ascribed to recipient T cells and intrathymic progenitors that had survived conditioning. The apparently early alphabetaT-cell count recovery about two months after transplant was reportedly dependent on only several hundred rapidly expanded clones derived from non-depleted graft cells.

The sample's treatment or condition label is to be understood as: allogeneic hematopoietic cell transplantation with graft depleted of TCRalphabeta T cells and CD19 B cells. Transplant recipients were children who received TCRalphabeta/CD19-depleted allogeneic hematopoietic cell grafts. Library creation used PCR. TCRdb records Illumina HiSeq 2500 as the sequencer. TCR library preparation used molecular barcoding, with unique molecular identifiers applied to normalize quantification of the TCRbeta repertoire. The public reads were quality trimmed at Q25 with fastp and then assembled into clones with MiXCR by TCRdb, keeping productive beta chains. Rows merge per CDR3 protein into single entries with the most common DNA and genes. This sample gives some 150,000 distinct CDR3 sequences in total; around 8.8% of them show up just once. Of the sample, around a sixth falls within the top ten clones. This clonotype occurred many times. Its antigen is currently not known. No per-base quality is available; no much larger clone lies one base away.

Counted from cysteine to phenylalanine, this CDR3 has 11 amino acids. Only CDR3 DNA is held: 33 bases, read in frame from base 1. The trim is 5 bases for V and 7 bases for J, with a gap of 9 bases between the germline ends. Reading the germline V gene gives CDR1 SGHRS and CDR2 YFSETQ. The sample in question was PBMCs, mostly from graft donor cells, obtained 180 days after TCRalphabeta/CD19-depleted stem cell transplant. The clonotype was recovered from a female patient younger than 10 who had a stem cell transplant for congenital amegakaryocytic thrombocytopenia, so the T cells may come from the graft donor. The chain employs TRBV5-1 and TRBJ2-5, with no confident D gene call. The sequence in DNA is TGCGCCAGCAGGCTCGACTTGACCCAGTACTTC. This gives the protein CASRLDLTQYF.